Listed below are T cell receptor beta chains from one sample, sequenced in a study of T-cell memory formation after mild COVID-19. TCRdb re-called the 5' RACE reads with MiXCR, one entry per CDR3 protein. Of around 440,000 distinct CDR3 sequences in the sample, approximately 18% are singletons; the top ten hold roughly an eighth. Sequences were obtained from PBMCs or a T cell subset sorted from them (not recorded which). Source of these receptors: an adult woman who had mild COVID-19 (a few samples of this study predate the infection). Cell type and time point are not known. CDR3s leave out the opening cysteine and the closing phenylalanine or tryptophan.

V gene	J gene	CDR3 protein
TRBV24-1	TRBJ2-3	APRRGSPPDTQY
TRBV29-1	TRBJ1-2	SVGGQTNYGYT
TRBV7-9	TRBJ2-3	ASSSTSGTDTQY
TRBV12-3/TRBV12-4	TRBJ2-5	ASSSRTGGQETQY
TRBV15	TRBJ2-2	ATSRERPRGLINTGELF
TRBV14	TRBJ2-5	ASSQRATGTETQY
TRBV11-2	TRBJ2-7	ASSPWTSGNYEQY
TRBV18	TRBJ2-3	ASSPGGDTQY
TRBV20-1	TRBJ2-7	SAQGGSGGISSYEQY
TRBV18	TRBJ2-7	ASSVGEQGIDYEQY
TRBV11-1	TRBJ2-1	ASSFEGHQSSYNEQF
TRBV21-1	TRBJ2-3	ASSKAEGGRHFTDTQY
TRBV12-3/TRBV12-4	TRBJ2-6	ASSFSGGLSGANVLT
TRBV5-1	TRBJ2-3	ASSLGGMAATDTQY
TRBV20-1	TRBJ2-2	SARAEGQATNTGELF
TRBV7-2	TRBJ1-5	ASSLAGPGQGVQPQH
TRBV12-3/TRBV12-4	TRBJ2-7	ASSLGQGWAYEQY
TRBV19	TRBJ2-3	ASRNVLSVDTQY
TRBV14	TRBJ2-3	ASSPQGAPTDTQY
TRBV20-1	TRBJ2-2	SARGPDRGMGNTGELF
TRBV12-3/TRBV12-4	TRBJ2-2	ASSAPGLAGVIGELF
TRBV21-1	TRBJ2-3	ASSKEEGEYTDTQY
TRBV7-2	TRBJ1-1	ASTTTGRNTEAF
TRBV9	TRBJ2-7	ASSEIAGPSHEQY
TRBV12-3/TRBV12-4	TRBJ2-2	ASRGGQGATGELF
TRBV7-2	TRBJ2-7	ASSRVPSGTYEQY
TRBV7-9	TRBJ2-1	ASSLAVGLAINEQF
TRBV9	TRBJ2-1	ASSVPLLSAEGEQF
TRBV27	TRBJ2-3	ASSPYFRTSGDQDTQY
TRBV4-2	TRBJ1-6	ASSLETPDVNSPLH
TRBV4-2	TRBJ2-2	ASSQPQAGELF
TRBV9	TRBJ1-1	ASSVGVVTEAF
TRBV6-5	TRBJ1-4	ASSSLAGGEKLF
TRBV27	TRBJ2-7	ASSSARGAYYEQY
TRBV5-1	TRBJ2-7	ASSSPRIGGPEYEQY
TRBV3-1	TRBJ1-2	ASSQVRATYGYT
TRBV6-2/TRBV6-3	TRBJ2-7	ASHQGAYEQY
TRBV5-4	TRBJ2-1	ASSEAGLYNEQF
TRBV12-3/TRBV12-4	TRBJ2-4	ASSSVRGLVAKNIQY
TRBV7-9	TRBJ1-1	ASSPKLRQGSEAF
TRBV7-8	TRBJ2-1	ASKDLAGGPSEQF
TRBV18	TRBJ2-5	ASSPHRWGSGETQY
TRBV12-3/TRBV12-4	TRBJ2-3	ASSLGPLEDTQY
TRBV6-4	TRBJ2-3	ASSPTSGTGTDTQY
TRBV5-6	TRBJ1-4	ASSGQDATNEKLF
TRBV6-5	TRBJ2-7	ASSGDRGSPYEQY
TRBV12-3/TRBV12-4	TRBJ2-1	ASSSGLGNEQF
TRBV4-3	TRBJ2-2	ASSQVNGELF
TRBV6-2/TRBV6-3	TRBJ2-5	ASTASGSPQETQY
TRBV21-1	TRBJ2-7	ASSKGIPSGNSSYEQY
TRBV24-1	TRBJ1-1	ATSDGPRIGEAF
TRBV20-1	TRBJ2-3	SARDRTSGGDTQY
TRBV15	TRBJ1-3	ATSRDTSGNTIY
TRBV27	TRBJ2-7	ASSMDGDTSSYEQY
TRBV6-6	TRBJ2-7	ASRSSRDFGAYEQY